The present T cell receptor (beta chain) was sequenced within a study of somatic mutations in cytotoxic T cells in rheumatoid arthritis. Study as a whole: Patients gave 30 ml EDTA peripheral blood immediately after diagnosis, prior to starting treatment. Study observations and caveats: Between rheumatoid arthritis patients and age-matched healthy controls, CD8+ T-cell clonality showed no significant difference.

Isolation of the CD4+ and CD8+ populations was accomplished via positive magnetic bead selection, with purity assessed by flow cytometry. Germline V lookup: CDR1 MNHEY, CDR2 SVGAGI. The ends were cut back, 0 bases at V and 4 bases at J, with 12 bases in the middle. The CDR3 runs to 15 residues. Here immunoSEQ multiplex PCR was the method, and the copy in TCRdb shows in-frame clones only, minus some. The table lists roughly 30,000 clones, roughly four fifths of them singletons. As for this clone: Its antigen is not identified.

The rearrangement links TRBV6-5 to TRBJ1-2, with D unclear. The TCR sequence derives from an adult with rheumatoid arthritis. Material: CD8+ T cells sorted from blood. The CDR3 spells CASSYSIRTPYGYTF. As DNA, the CDR3 is TGTGCCAGCAGTTACTCGATTCGGACGCCCTATGGCTACACCTTC.